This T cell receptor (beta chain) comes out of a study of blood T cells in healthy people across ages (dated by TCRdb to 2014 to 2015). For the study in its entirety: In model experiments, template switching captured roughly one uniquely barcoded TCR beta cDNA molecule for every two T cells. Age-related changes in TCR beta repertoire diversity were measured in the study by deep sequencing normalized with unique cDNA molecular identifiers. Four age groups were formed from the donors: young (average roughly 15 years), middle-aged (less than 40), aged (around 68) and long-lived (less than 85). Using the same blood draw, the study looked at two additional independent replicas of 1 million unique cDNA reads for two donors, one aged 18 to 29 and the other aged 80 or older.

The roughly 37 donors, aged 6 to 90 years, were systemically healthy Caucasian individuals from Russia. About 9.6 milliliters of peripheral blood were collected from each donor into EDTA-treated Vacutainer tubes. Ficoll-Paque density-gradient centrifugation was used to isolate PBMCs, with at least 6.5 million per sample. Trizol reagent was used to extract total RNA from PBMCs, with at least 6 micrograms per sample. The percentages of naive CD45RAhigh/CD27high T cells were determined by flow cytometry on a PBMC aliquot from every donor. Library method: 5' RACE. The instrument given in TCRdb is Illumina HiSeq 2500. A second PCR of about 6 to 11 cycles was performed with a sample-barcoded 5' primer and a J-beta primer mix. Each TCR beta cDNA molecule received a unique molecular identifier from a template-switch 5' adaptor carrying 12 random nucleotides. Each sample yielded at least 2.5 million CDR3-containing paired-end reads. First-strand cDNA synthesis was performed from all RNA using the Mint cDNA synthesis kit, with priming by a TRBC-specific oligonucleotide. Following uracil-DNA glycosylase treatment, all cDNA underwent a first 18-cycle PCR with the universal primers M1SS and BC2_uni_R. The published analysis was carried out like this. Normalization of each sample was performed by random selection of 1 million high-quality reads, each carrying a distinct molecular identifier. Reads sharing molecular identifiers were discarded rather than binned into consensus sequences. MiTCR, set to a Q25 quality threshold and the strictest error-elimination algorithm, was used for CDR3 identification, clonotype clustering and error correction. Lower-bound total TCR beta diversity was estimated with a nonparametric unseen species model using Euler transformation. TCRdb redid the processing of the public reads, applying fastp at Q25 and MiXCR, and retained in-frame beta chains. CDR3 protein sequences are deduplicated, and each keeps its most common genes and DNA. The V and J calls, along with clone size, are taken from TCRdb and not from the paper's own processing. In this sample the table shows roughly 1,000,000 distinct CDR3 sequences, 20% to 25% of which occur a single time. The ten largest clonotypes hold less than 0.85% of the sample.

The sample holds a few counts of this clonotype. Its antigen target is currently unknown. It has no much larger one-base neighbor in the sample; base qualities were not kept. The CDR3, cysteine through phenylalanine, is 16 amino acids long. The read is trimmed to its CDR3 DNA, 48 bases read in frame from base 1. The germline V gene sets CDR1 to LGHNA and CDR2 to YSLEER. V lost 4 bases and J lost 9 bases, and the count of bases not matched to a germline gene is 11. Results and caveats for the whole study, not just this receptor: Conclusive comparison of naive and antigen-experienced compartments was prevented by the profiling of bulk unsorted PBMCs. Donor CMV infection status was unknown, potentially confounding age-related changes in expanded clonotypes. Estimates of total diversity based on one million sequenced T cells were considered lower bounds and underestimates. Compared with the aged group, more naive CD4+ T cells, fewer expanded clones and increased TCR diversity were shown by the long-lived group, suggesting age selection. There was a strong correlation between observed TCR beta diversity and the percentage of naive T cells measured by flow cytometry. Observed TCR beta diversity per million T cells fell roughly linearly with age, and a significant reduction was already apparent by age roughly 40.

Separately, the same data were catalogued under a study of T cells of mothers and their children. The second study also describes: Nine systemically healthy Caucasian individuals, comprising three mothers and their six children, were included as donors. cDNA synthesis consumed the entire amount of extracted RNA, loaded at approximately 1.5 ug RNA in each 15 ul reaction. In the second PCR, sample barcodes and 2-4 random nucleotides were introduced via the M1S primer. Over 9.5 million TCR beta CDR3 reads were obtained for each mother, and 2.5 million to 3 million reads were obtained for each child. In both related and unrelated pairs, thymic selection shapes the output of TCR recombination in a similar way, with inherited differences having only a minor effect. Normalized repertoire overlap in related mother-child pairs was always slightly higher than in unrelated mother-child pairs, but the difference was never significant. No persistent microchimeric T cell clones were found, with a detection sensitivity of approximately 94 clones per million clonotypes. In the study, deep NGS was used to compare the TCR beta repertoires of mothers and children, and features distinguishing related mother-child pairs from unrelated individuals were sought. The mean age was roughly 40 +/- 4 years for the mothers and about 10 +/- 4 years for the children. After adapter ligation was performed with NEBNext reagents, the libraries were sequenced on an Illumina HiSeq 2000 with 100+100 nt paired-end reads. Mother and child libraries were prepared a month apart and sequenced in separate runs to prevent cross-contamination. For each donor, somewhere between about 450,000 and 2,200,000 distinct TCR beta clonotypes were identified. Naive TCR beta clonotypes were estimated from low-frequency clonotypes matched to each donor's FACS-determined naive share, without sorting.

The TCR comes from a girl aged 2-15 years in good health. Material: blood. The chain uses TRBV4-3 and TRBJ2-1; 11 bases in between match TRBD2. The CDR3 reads CASSPISGGAISEQFF. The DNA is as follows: TGCGCCAGCAGCCCAATTAGCGGGGGGGCGATTAGTGAGCAGTTCTTC.